The rows below give T cell receptor beta chains drawn from one sample of a study of blood T cell repertoires in COVID-19. The table came from immunoSEQ multiplex PCR; TCRdb's copy has only in-frame clones and leaves some out. The data contain roughly 250,000 clones, about 81% of them singletons. Sequencing input: peripheral blood. The receptors were gathered from a woman aged 60-75 years with active or convalescent COVID-19. CDR3s include the opening cysteine and the closing phenylalanine or tryptophan. The D gene is left open where the match is weak. Some rows mark clone size as missing; the rest say once, few, many or name a class of expanded clone.

13	TRBV18	TRBD1	.	TRBJ1-2	CASSRQGGDGYTF	TGTGCCAGCTCACGTCAGGGGGGCGATGGCTACACCTTC
15	TRBV5-1	.	.	TRBJ1-6	CASRSGSSYNSPLHF	TGCGCCAGCAGATCGGGGAGCTCCTATAATTCACCCCTCCACTTT
15	TRBV3-1/TRBV3-2	.	.	TRBJ1-1	CASSHTGGMNTEAFF	TGTGCCAGCAGCCACACGGGGGGCATGAACACTGAAGCTTTCTTT
13	TRBV18	.	.	TRBJ2-2	CASSPITAGELFF	TGTGCCAGCTCACCTATAACGGCCGGGGAGCTGTTTTTT
13	TRBV24-1	.	.	TRBJ1-2	CATSDGATGGYTF	TGTGCCACCAGTGATGGGGCGACTGGTGGCTACACCTTC
14	TRBV27	TRBD2	.	TRBJ2-7	CASSSGGISYEQYF	TGTGCCAGCAGTTCCGGGGGGATATCCTACGAGCAGTACTTC
13	TRBV7-8	TRBD1	.	TRBJ1-6	CASSTGQHSPLHF	TGTGCCAGCAGCACGGGACAGCATTCACCCCTCCACTTT
13	TRBV7-2	.	.	TRBJ1-2	CASSQTLGYGYTF	TGTGCCAGCAGCCAAACCCTCGGCTATGGCTACACCTTC
17	TRBV18	TRBD1	.	TRBJ1-2	CASSRGTGPSPNYGYTF	TGTGCCAGCTCAAGGGGGACAGGGCCTTCTCCTAACTATGGCTACACCTTC
14	TRBV6-5	.	.	TRBJ1-1	CASSPTGLRTEAFF	TGTGCCAGCAGCCCAACGGGACTGAGGACTGAAGCTTTCTTT
15	TRBV19	TRBD1	.	TRBJ1-5	CASRPITTGIQPQHF	TGTGCCAGTAGGCCAATCACGACAGGGATTCAGCCCCAGCATTTT
15	TRBV6-5	TRBD2	.	TRBJ2-1	CASRVTSGSYNEQFF	TGTGCCAGCAGGGTAACTAGCGGCTCCTACAATGAGCAGTTCTTC
13	TRBV19	.	.	TRBJ1-1	CASGEGTNTEAFF	TGTGCCAGTGGGGAGGGGACGAACACTGAAGCTTTCTTT
15	TRBV6-1	TRBD1	.	TRBJ1-1	CASSSTDRGRTEAFF	TGTGCCAGCAGTTCCACGGACAGGGGGAGGACTGAAGCTTTCTTT
12	TRBV5-1	.	.	TRBJ2-2	CASSLASGELFF	TGCGCCAGCAGCTTGGCCTCCGGGGAGCTGTTTTTT
15	TRBV6-1	TRBD1	once	TRBJ1-3	CASSEGTGEGNTIYF	TGTGCCAGCAGTGAAGGGACAGGGGAGGGAAACACCATATATTTT
17	TRBV19	TRBD2	.	TRBJ2-1	CASSGSSGASSYNEQFF	TGTGCCAGTAGTGGCTCTAGCGGGGCTAGCTCCTACAATGAGCAGTTCTTC
16	TRBV14	TRBD1	.	TRBJ2-4	CASSQGQGAAKNIQYF	TGTGCCAGCAGCCAAGGGCAGGGGGCGGCCAAAAACATTCAGTACTTC
15	TRBV6-5	TRBD1	few	TRBJ1-6	CASSSFRDRNSPLHF	TGTGCCAGCAGTTCCTTCCGGGACAGAAATTCACCCCTCCACTTT
15	TRBV7-8	.	few	TRBJ1-2	CASSSQGRSNYGYTF	TGTGCCAGCAGCTCACAGGGTCGGAGTAACTATGGCTACACCTTC
14	TRBV25-1	TRBD2	.	TRBJ2-3	CASSKTSGGATQYF	TGTGCCAGCAGCAAGACTAGCGGGGGGGCGACGCAGTATTTT
14	TRBV30	.	.	TRBJ1-1	CAWEWRGSNTEAFF	TGTGCCTGGGAGTGGCGGGGATCTAACACTGAAGCTTTCTTT
13	TRBV12-3/TRBV12-4	.	many	TRBJ1-2	CASSLQDSDGYTF	TGTGCCAGCAGTTTACAGGACAGTGATGGCTACACCTTC
16	TRBV10-2	.	.	TRBJ2-2	CASSESTTGETGELFF	TGCGCCAGCAGTGAGTCGACGACGGGGGAAACCGGGGAGCTGTTTTTT
13	TRBV12-3/TRBV12-4	TRBD1	.	TRBJ1-2	CASTRTGGEGYTF	TGTGCCAGCACCCGCACAGGGGGCGAAGGCTACACCTTC
12	TRBV19	.	.	TRBJ1-2	CASTRGLDGYTF	TGTGCCAGTACGCGGGGGCTTGATGGCTACACCTTC
13	TRBV14	.	.	TRBJ1-5	CASSQGGTQPQHF	TGTGCCAGCAGCCAAGGCGGTACTCAGCCCCAGCATTTT
15	TRBV7-8	TRBD1	.	TRBJ1-4	CASSLTGQFNEKLFF	TGTGCCAGCAGCTTAACGGGACAGTTTAATGAAAAACTGTTTTTT
14	TRBV15	.	.	TRBJ2-3	CATSRRVNSDTQYF	TGTGCCACCAGCAGACGCGTAAACTCAGATACGCAGTATTTT
15	TRBV7-8	.	few	TRBJ1-1	CASSLGAGGYTEAFF	TGTGCCAGCAGCTTAGGGGCAGGAGGGTACACTGAAGCTTTCTTT
16	TRBV9	TRBD1	.	TRBJ1-1	CASSVEPATGATEAFF	TGTGCCAGCAGCGTAGAACCCGCAACAGGGGCCACTGAAGCTTTCTTT
14	TRBV6-2/TRBV6-3	TRBD2	.	TRBJ2-3	CASSQHTSGDTQYF	TGTGCCAGCAGCCAACATACTAGCGGAGATACGCAGTATTTT
14	TRBV24-1	.	.	TRBJ1-2	CATSDPSRGYGYTF	TGTGCCACCAGTGACCCGTCGCGCGGATATGGCTACACCTTC
14	TRBV11-1	.	few	TRBJ2-1	CASSPIGAGNEQFF	TGTGCCAGCAGCCCCATAGGGGCTGGGAATGAGCAGTTCTTC
16	TRBV6-2/TRBV6-3	TRBD2	.	TRBJ2-5	CASSTQAGGNQETQYF	TGTGCCAGCAGTACCCAAGCGGGGGGGAACCAAGAGACCCAGTACTTC
16	TRBV7-9	TRBD1	.	TRBJ1-2	CASSWDREPPEDGYTF	TGTGCCAGCAGCTGGGACAGGGAGCCCCCTGAGGATGGCTACACCTTC
14	TRBV27	.	once	TRBJ1-4	CASSLESYGEKLFF	TGTGCCAGCAGTTTGGAGTCTTACGGTGAAAAACTGTTTTTT
14	TRBV7-2	.	.	TRBJ1-3	CASTIERVGNTIYF	TGTGCCAGCACCATAGAGCGGGTGGGAAACACCATATATTTT
16	TRBV19	.	.	TRBJ2-5	CASSIFASSSQETQYF	TGTGCCAGTAGTATCTTCGCAAGTAGTAGCCAAGAGACCCAGTACTTC
15	TRBV28	.	.	TRBJ1-5	CASSQPRTVNQPQHF	TGTGCCAGCAGCCAACCACGGACAGTCAATCAGCCCCAGCATTTT
13	TRBV19	.	.	TRBJ1-4	CASSIGGREKLFF	TGTGCCAGTAGTATAGGAGGGCGTGAAAAACTGTTTTTT
14	TRBV10-1	TRBD2	.	TRBJ2-3	CASSERASGNTQYF	TGCGCCAGCAGTGAACGGGCTAGCGGTAATACGCAGTATTTT
15	TRBV18	TRBD1	.	TRBJ2-5	CASSPRDRGQETQYF	TGTGCCAGCTCACCAAGGGACAGGGGGCAGGAGACCCAGTACTTC
13	TRBV2	TRBD1	.	TRBJ1-2	CASRATGEEGYTF	TGTGCCAGCAGAGCGACAGGGGAGGAAGGCTACACCTTC
12	TRBV29-1	TRBD1	.	TRBJ1-2	CSTGQGIGGYTF	TGCAGCACTGGACAGGGGATCGGTGGCTACACCTTC
11	TRBV29-1	.	.	TRBJ2-1	CSVEGASEQFF	TGCAGCGTTGAGGGGGCTAGTGAGCAGTTCTTC
16	TRBV6-5	TRBD1	.	TRBJ1-2	CASSYLTGGKGYGYTF	TGTGCCAGCAGTTACTTGACAGGGGGCAAGGGCTATGGCTACACCTTC
13	TRBV5-1	.	few	TRBJ2-7	CASSSGANYEQYF	TGCGCCAGCAGCTCAGGGGCCAACTACGAGCAGTACTTC
14	TRBV18	TRBD1	.	TRBJ2-7	CASSSGQGAYEQYF	TGTGCCAGCTCTTCGGGACAGGGGGCCTACGAGCAGTACTTC
14	TRBV7-2	TRBD2	.	TRBJ2-5	CASSLMRGGETQYF	TGTGCCAGCAGCTTAATGCGGGGGGGGGAGACCCAGTACTTC
12	TRBV28	.	.	TRBJ1-5	CASQGSHQPQHF	TGTGCCTCTCAGGGTTCCCATCAGCCCCAGCATTTT
16	TRBV4-3	.	.	TRBJ1-1	CASSQGPGSLNTEAFF	TGCGCCAGCAGCCAAGGGCCGGGGAGTCTTAACACTGAAGCTTTCTTT
15	TRBV6-5	.	few	TRBJ1-1	CASTNRRTPNTEAFF	TGTGCCAGCACCAACCGACGGACACCGAACACTGAAGCTTTCTTT